Listed here are 20 T cell receptor beta chains from one sample, sequenced in a study of T cell responses to AZD1222 COVID-19 vaccine. Produced via immunoSEQ multiplex PCR; TCRdb's table is partial and in-frame only. The sample carries about 120,000 clones, roughly 92% recorded once. The specimen was peripheral blood, collected on day 0 of AZD1222 vaccination. Source of these receptors: an adult in good health.

The chain's CDR3 is CAWILPGIGRGYNEQFF. As DNA, the CDR3 is TGTGCCTGGATCCTCCCGGGGATAGGCAGGGGCTACAATGAGCAGTTCTTC. The rearrangement joins TRBV30 to TRBJ2-1; tentatively, D is TRBD1 (6 bases). The CDR3 has 17 residues. The germline V gene encodes CDR1 GTSNPN and CDR2 SVGIG (reference sequence). V was shortened by 4 bases and J by 3 bases, with 22 bases between the two germline ends.

This clone came up once. V gene TRBV19 combines with J gene TRBJ1-1; TRBD1 is a possible D gene (5 bases). Germline values: CDR1 LNHDA, CDR2 SQIVND (reference sequence). The CDR3 length is 12 residues. Trimming removed 8 bases from V and 5 bases from J, with 12 bases in between. As DNA, the CDR3 is TGTGCCAGTGGCCCACGGGGGACTGAAGCTTTCTTT. Protein sequence: CASGPRGTEAFF.

For this clone: Distinct nucleotide sequences in the sample also encode this CDR3. The chain combines TRBV28 with TRBJ2-7; no clear D. The CDR3 contains 11 residues. Trimming left V 3 bases short and J 1 base short, with 1 base between. Looked up from germline, CDR1 is MDHEN and CDR2 is SYDVKM. CDR3 sequence: CASSFSYEQYF. The CDR3 nucleotides read TGTGCCAGCAGTTTTTCCTACGAGCAGTACTTC.

The rearrangement joins TRBV20-1 to TRBJ1-2, with D perhaps matching TRBD1 (6 bases). Germline-derived CDR1 and CDR2 are DFQATT and SNEGSKA (reference sequence). Trimming took off 3 bases at V and 0 bases at J, with 20 bases between the two ends. CDR3 length equals 17 residues. CDR3 DNA: TGCAGTGCTAGTAAAACCAGGGGTGGGGATTCTAACTATGGCTACACCTTC. This codes for CSASKTRGGDSNYGYTF.

This chain joins TRBV7-9 and TRBJ1-1; D is unclear. The germline V gene has CDR1 SEHNR and CDR2 FQNEAQ (reference sequence). There are 13 residues in the CDR3. Trimming pared 1 base from V and 1 base from J, leaving 4 bases between. Here the CDR3 DNA reads TGTGCCAGCAGCTTAGTGAGGAACACTGAAGCTTTCTTT. Its translation: CASSLVRNTEAFF.

This sequence joins TRBV6-4 and TRBJ2-2; 7 positions match TRBD1. The germline CDR1 and CDR2 sequences are MRHNA and SNTAGT. V lost 6 bases, J lost 5 bases, and 3 bases stayed unmatched. The CDR3 spans 13 residues. The CDR3 nucleotides read TGTGCCAGCAGCAACAGGGGTACCGGGGAGCTGTTTTTT. It yields the protein CASSNRGTGELFF.

The V gene is TRBV15, the J gene TRBJ2-7; tentatively, D is TRBD2 (6 bases). The CDR3 runs 16 residues. CDR1 and CDR2 from the germline V gene are LNHNV and YYDKDF (reference sequence). Deletions cut 5 bases from V and 1 base from J, with 18 bases between. CDR3 coding DNA: TGTGCCACCAGCGGGGGACTTCCGGAGGGTTCCTACGAGCAGTACTTC. It specifies CATSGGLPEGSYEQYF. The complete variable domain, with remaining parts taken from reference TRBV15 and TRBJ2-7, reads DAMVIQNPRYQVTQFGKPVTLSCSQTLNHNVMYWYQQKSSQAPKLLFHYYDKDFNNEADTPDNFQSRRPNTSFCFLDIRSPGLGDTAMYLCATSGGLPEGSYEQYFGPGTRLTVT.

In this sample, this clone turned up once. The V gene is TRBV5-1, the J gene TRBJ1-4; D may be TRBD1 (6 bases). The CDR3 is made up of 15 amino acids. Germline V gene lookup returns CDR1 SGHRS and CDR2 YFSETQ. V was shortened by 5 bases and J by 3 bases, with 14 bases between the two germline ends. The CDR3 loop reads CASRPLDRSNEKLFF. As DNA, the CDR3 is TGCGCCAGCAGGCCTTTGGACAGATCTAATGAAAAACTGTTTTTT.

This chain uses TRBV19 with TRBJ2-1; TRBD2 might be the D (5 bases). Trimming removed 4 bases from V and 0 bases from J, with 7 bases in between. The CDR3 spans 14 residues. Germline-derived CDR1 and CDR2 are LNHDA and SQIVND (reference sequence). CDR3 region: CASSKAVSYNEQFF. The CDR3 DNA sequence: TGTGCCAGTAGTAAAGCGGTCTCCTACAATGAGCAGTTCTTC.

This clone was recorded once. The chain employs TRBV5-1 and TRBJ2-5, with 8 bases aligning to TRBD2. CDR1 SGHRS and CDR2 YFSETQ come from the germline V gene. The CDR3 runs to 14 residues. With V trimmed by 2 bases and J by 6 bases, 6 bases remained unmatched. The CDR3 reads CASSFRGGGQTQYF. The CDR3 region has the DNA TGCGCCAGCAGCTTCCGGGGGGGCGGACAGACCCAGTACTTC.

The chain employs TRBV10-1 and TRBJ1-1; tentative D call: TRBD1 (5 bases). Germline V lookup: CDR1 WNHNN, CDR2 SYGVQD (reference sequence). V shed 0 bases and J shed 1 base, with 15 bases lying between them. The CDR3 consists of 17 residues. This chain's CDR3 is CASSESTVGRGNTEAFF. The CDR3 coding sequence is TGCGCCAGCAGTGAGTCCACGGTCGGAAGGGGGAACACTGAAGCTTTCTTT.

The J gene is TRBJ2-6, the V gene TRBV6-5; D gene unclear. Germline lookup yields CDR1 MNHEY and CDR2 SVGAGI. The CDR3 runs to 15 residues. V lost 6 bases and J lost 0, with 9 bases in between. CDR3 protein: CASRPSTSGANVLTF. The CDR3 coding sequence is TGTGCCAGCAGACCATCGACCTCTGGGGCCAACGTCCTGACTTTC.

The V gene is TRBV7-8, the J gene TRBJ2-5, with D perhaps TRBD1 (6 bases). Trimming removed 2 bases from V and 5 bases from J, with 15 bases in between. The CDR3 is 15 residues long. From germline, CDR1 is SGHVS and CDR2 FQNEAQ. The CDR3 region has the DNA TGTGCCAGCAGCTTACTTGTTGGACAGTCTGAGACCCAGTACTTC. The encoded protein is CASSLLVGQSETQYF.

The CDR3, as DNA: TGTGCCAGCAGCCCGGGACTGGCCTCCTACGAGCAGTACTTC. It translates to CASSPGLASYEQYF. The chain carries TRBV3-1 (or the pseudogene TRBV3-2) and TRBJ2-7, with a tentative D call TRBD2 (6 bases). Germline CDR1 and CDR2: LGHDT and YNNKEL (reference sequence). The CDR3 has 14 residues. V was cut by 4 bases and J by 0 bases, with 10 bases left in between.

V usage is TRBV11-2 and J usage is TRBJ1-6; no definite D call. The CDR3 extends over 15 amino acids. V was shortened by 1 base and J by 6 bases, with 10 bases between the two germline ends. Germline values: CDR1 SGHAT, CDR2 FQNNGV. The CDR3 here is CASSLGARSNSPLHF. CDR3 sequence (DNA): TGTGCCAGCAGCTTAGGAGCGAGGTCTAATTCACCCCTCCACTTT.

This clone has just one count. The chain uses TRBV19 and TRBJ2-3; D not resolved. V was pared by 5 bases and J by 2 bases, with 8 bases between. The germline gives CDR1 LNHDA, CDR2 SQIVND (reference sequence). CDR3 length: 13 residues. The CDR3 DNA sequence: TGTGCCAGTAGTTTCAGCTACACAGATACGCAGTATTTT. Translated: CASSFSYTDTQYF.

The V call is TRBV29-1, the J call TRBJ1-1; tentative D call: TRBD1 (6 bases). Germline values: CDR1 SQVTM, CDR2 ANQGSEA. The CDR3 spans 13 residues. Trimming shortened V by 3 bases and J by 10 bases, and 18 bases separated the two germline ends. The CDR3 spells CSVDVARGSPAFF. Here the CDR3 DNA reads TGCAGCGTTGATGTCGCAAGGGGGAGTCCAGCTTTCTTT. Full variable domain (missing parts from reference TRBV29-1 and TRBJ1-1): SAVISQKPSRDICQRGTSLTIQCQVDSQVTMMFWYRQQPGQSLTLIATANQGSEATYESGFVIDKFPISRPNLTFSTLTVSNMSPEDSSIYLCSVDVARGSPAFFGQGTRLTVV.

There are a few counts of this clone. The V and J genes are TRBV15 and TRBJ2-3, with 7 bases that match TRBD1. Per germline, CDR1 LNHNV and CDR2 YYDKDF (reference sequence). CDR3 size: 15 residues. V was pared by 4 bases and J by 4 bases, with 8 bases of the junction left unmatched. The CDR3 DNA follows: TGTGCCACCAGCAACCGACAGGGTCACTCAGATACGCAGTATTTT. Protein: CATSNRQGHSDTQYF.

This chain uses TRBV30 with TRBJ2-1; D may be TRBD1 (5 bases). CDR3 length equals 15 residues. Germline V CDR1 and CDR2: GTSNPN, SVGIG (reference sequence). The ends were cut back, 3 bases at V and 0 bases at J, with 12 bases in the middle. CDR3 in amino acids: CAWSTGMGSYNEQFF. The CDR3 DNA is TGTGCCTGGAGCACAGGTATGGGCTCCTACAATGAGCAGTTCTTC. Complete variable domain (other parts from reference TRBV30 and TRBJ2-1): SQTIHQWPATLVQPVGSPLSLECTVEGTSNPNLYWYRQAAGRGLQLLFYSVGIGQISSEVPQNLSASRPQDRQFILSSKKLLLSDSGFYLCAWSTGMGSYNEQFFGPGTRLTVL.

The chain uses TRBV11-2 and TRBJ2-5, with D perhaps assigned TRBD1 or TRBD2 (5 bases each). Germline V gene sequence: CDR1 SGHAT, CDR2 FQNNGV. V lost 1 base and J 5 bases, leaving 8 bases between the germline ends. The CDR3 consists of 13 residues. CDR3 sequence reads: CASSLAWGETQYF. CDR3 sequence (DNA): TGTGCCAGCAGCTTAGCATGGGGGGAGACCCAGTACTTC.